The rows below give T cell receptor beta chains drawn from one sample of a study of T cell responses to AZD1222 COVID-19 vaccine. Produced via immunoSEQ multiplex PCR; TCRdb's table is partial and in-frame only. The profile shows about 150,000 clones, around 86% of them singletons. Here the sequenced sample was peripheral blood, taken 28 days after the second AZD1222 dose. All receptors come from an adult who received the AZD1222 COVID-19 vaccine. Both conserved end residues are trimmed from each CDR3.

v_gene	CDR3aa
TRBV20-1	SASRQVVETQY
TRBV27	ASSRDKHEQY
TRBV6-2/TRBV6-3	ASSSTWNSPLH
TRBV29-1	SVEDRVGIYGYT
TRBV28	ASRTGGKSLLPTQY
TRBV10-3	AISETTGGRY
TRBV7-9	ASRGDGRFNEQF
TRBV28	ASSLDTQY
TRBV5-4	ASSLGLSLAGGNEQF
TRBV6-5	ASVDRGGTEAF
TRBV28	ASSLLRGRTLGYT
TRBV9	ASSVGVQTNTGELF
TRBV18	ASSPNRDEQY
TRBV5-1	ASSFAGTGFNEQF
TRBV18	ASSPQIAGGNNEQF
TRBV18	ASSPLSGQETQY
TRBV15	ATSRDSGRQDTQY
TRBV7-2	ASTEQGGSSYEQY
TRBV5-5	ASGVRPL
TRBV15	ATSRDSSGRDTQY
TRBV24-1	ATSEGREPYEQY
TRBV5-8	ASSLKGANTEAF
TRBV28	ASGYTDTQY
TRBV7-8	ASSLGPGIGEEQY
TRBV15	ATSSFSGSYTEAF
TRBV6-5	ASSRGLAGAGEQF
TRBV10-3	ATRKGMEQY
TRBV7-9	ASSLDRGEFNT
TRBV7-3	ASSLGGESYNEQF
TRBV21-1	ASTDRKGGGRRNTEAF
TRBV11-2	ASSLGQGTDTQY
TRBV5-4	ASRPSSGSYYNEQF
TRBV19	ASSIEGGRPSPLH
TRBV24-1	ATSDVTAGDTQY
TRBV29-1	SAEGPTTQETQY
TRBV7-8	ASSLRGQGAGETQY
TRBV27	ASSLSGRTPTDTQY
TRBV6-5	ASKGAGGPSGEQF
TRBV3-1/TRBV3-2	ASSQGGSQGTKGSPLH
TRBV19	ASKSLEEYEQY
TRBV14	ASSQDRGYNSPLH
TRBV7-6	ASSTSPGLKTGELF
TRBV15	ATSIARGLINEQF
TRBV2	ASRAGQGAGNSPLH
TRBV2	ASSGVVQGETQY
TRBV2	ASRPGTGVGEQF
TRBV6-1	ASSEAPTQPQH
TRBV29-1	SVEDPGQGGQETQY
TRBV28	ASSPPRQSNEKLF
TRBV9	ASSPRAGAGSPLH
TRBV5-6	ASSFGGVGNQPQH
TRBV6-5	ASSYSRGRGDGYT
TRBV7-8	ASSLSSFLNRGGQETQY